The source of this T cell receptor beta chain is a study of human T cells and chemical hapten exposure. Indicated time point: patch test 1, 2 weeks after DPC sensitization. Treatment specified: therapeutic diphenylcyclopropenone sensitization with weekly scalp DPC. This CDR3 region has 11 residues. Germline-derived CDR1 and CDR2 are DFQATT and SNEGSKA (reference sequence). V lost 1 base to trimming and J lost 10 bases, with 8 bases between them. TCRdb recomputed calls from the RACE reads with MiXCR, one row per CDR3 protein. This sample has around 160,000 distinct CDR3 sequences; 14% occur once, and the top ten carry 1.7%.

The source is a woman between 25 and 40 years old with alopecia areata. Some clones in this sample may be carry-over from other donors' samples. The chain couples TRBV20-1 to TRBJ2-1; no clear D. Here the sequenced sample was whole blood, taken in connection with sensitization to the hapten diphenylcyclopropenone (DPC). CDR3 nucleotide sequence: TGCAGTGCTAGAGGCACTCGGGAGCAGTTCTTC. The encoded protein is CSARGTREQFF.